This T cell receptor beta chain was identified in a study of T cells after yellow fever vaccination. Study in general: Low-cell-number fractions were prepared with SMART-Seq v4 Ultra Low Input. General study results and limits: A small share of clonotypes appeared in both CD4 and CD8 compartments.

In regard to this clonotype: As yet, its antigen is unknown.

A universal primer site and UMIs were added as TCR cDNA was made by 5'RACE template switching. TCRdb re-analysed the 5' RACE reads in MiXCR, keeping a single row per CDR3 protein. Of nearly 550,000 distinct CDR3 sequences listed, roughly 19% are singletons. The input for sequencing was PBMCs, taken 15 days after the yellow fever booster vaccination. This receptor was identified in a young man who received the YFV17D yellow fever vaccine.

CDR3 loop: CASSSDGLVGNEQFF. DNA of the CDR3: TGTGCCAGCAGCTCCGATGGGTTAGTCGGCAATGAGCAGTTCTTC. The chain couples TRBV9 to TRBJ2-1; D unresolved. This CDR3 has 15 residues. V was pared by 4 bases and J by 6 bases, with 17 bases between. Germline CDR1 SGDLS, CDR2 YYNGEE.